This TCR beta chain was identified during a study of T cells in localized non-small cell lung cancer. Clones were read by immunoSEQ multiplex PCR, and TCRdb kept only the in-frame ones, dropping some. The sample has about 2,400 clones, 20% to 25% seen once; the top ten hold about 18%. The CDR3 totals 16 residues. Germline-derived CDR1 and CDR2 are SGDLS and YYNGEE. V was cut by 0 bases and J by 0 bases, with 11 bases left in between. The source material was normal lung tissue next to the tumor, sampled before any cancer treatment. This TCR came from a female donor with stage II lung adenocarcinoma. The chain links TRBV9 to TRBJ2-3; D might be TRBD2 (6 bases). CDR3 sequence: CASSVGDLVSTDTQYF. DNA for the CDR3: TGTGCCAGCAGCGTAGGGGACTTAGTGAGCACAGATACGCAGTATTTT.